The clone carrying this T cell receptor beta chain showed up just a few times. These data belong to a study of blood T cell repertoires in COVID-19. Whole-study context: The United States, Italy and Spain were the sources of the acute and convalescent COVID-19 samples. PBMCs, B-cell-depleted T cells, or T cells were the source of the cDNA or gDNA that made up the material.

Per the study methods: Estimation of nucleated cell counts relied on the amplification of reference gene primers. Sequencing was performed with immunoSEQ multiplex PCR; in TCRdb, only in-frame clones are kept and a portion is missing. The V and J calls and the clone size are those of that table, but D and trimming were determined from the DNA. The sample yields 350,000 to 450,000 clones, around 87% seen once. Germline V gene sequence: CDR1 MDHEN, CDR2 SYDVKM. The CDR3 spans 14 residues. V lost 3 bases to trimming and J lost 3 bases, with 8 bases between them. Seattle enrolled patients during active infection and tracked them longitudinally.

The chain employs TRBV28 and TRBJ2-2; D call uncertain. This receptor was taken from a woman aged 60-75 years with COVID-19, enrolled during active disease. The sequencing input was peripheral blood. This chain's CDR3 is CASSLGRHTGELFF. In DNA form, the CDR3 reads TGTGCCAGCAGTTTGGGCAGACACACCGGGGAGCTGTTTTTT.